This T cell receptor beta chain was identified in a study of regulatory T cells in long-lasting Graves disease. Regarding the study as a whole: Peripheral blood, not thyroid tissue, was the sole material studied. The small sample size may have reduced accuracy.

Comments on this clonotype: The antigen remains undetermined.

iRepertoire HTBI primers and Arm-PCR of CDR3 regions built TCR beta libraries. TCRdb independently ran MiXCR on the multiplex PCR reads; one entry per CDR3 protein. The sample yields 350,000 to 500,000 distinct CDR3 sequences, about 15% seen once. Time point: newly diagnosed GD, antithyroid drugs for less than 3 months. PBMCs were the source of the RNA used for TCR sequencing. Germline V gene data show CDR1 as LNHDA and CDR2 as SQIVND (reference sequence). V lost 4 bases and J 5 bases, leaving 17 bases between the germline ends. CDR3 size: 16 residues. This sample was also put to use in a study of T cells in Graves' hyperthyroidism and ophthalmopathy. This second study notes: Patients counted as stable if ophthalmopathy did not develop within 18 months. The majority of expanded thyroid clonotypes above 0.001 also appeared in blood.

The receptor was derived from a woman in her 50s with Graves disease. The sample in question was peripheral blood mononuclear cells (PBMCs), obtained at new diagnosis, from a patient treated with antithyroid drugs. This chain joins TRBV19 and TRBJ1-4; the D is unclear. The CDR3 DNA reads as TGTGCCAGTAGTACGACTTGGGAGGGTGAGAATGAAAAACTGTTTTTT. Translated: CASSTTWEGENEKLFF.